A single sample gave rise to the 28 T cell receptor beta chains below, sequenced in a study of TIL therapy for anti-PD-1-resistant metastatic lung cancer. Noted time point: pre-treatment sample, taken before nivolumab and TIL therapy. Pleural nodules or supraclavicular lymph nodes made up most of the excised metastases sampled. Sequencing used immunoSEQ v3. Profiled with immunoSEQ multiplex PCR; TCRdb holds only in-frame clones, not every one. The sample records 95,000 or so clones, 65% being singletons. The source material was tumor tissue, sampled at baseline. These receptors were collected from a person aged 25 to 85 with non-small cell lung cancer.

This chain connects TRBV9 to TRBJ2-7; 11 bases align to TRBD2. This CDR3 has 16 residues. V gave up 0 bases and J gave up 4 bases; unmatched junction bases: 6. Germline V gives CDR1 SGDLS, CDR2 YYNGEE. The CDR3 reads CASSVGRLAGLYEQYF. CDR3 in DNA: TGTGCCAGCAGCGTAGGGAGACTAGCGGGGTTATACGAGCAGTACTTC.

This rearrangement joins TRBV6-1 to TRBJ1-2; D perhaps matches TRBD1 (6 bases). The CDR3 runs to 15 residues. Between the trimmed V and J ends, which lost 1 base and 4 bases, there was a span of 13 bases. The germline V gene encodes CDR1 MNHNS and CDR2 SASEGT. The CDR3 loop is CASSEGGAAIYGYTF. The CDR3 nucleotides read TGTGCCAGCAGTGAAGGGGGGGCGGCCATCTATGGCTACACCTTC.

The chain recombines TRBV29-1 with TRBJ2-7; D gene ambiguous. CDR1 and CDR2 from the germline V gene are SQVTM and ANQGSEA. The CDR3 extends over 13 amino acids. V shed 4 bases and J shed 2 bases, with 12 bases lying between them. CDR3 DNA sequence: TGCAGCGTTGCCGGGCCAATTACCTACGAGCAGTACTTC. This codes for CSVAGPITYEQYF.

CDR3 coding DNA: TGCGCCAGCAGCTCGATGGGACTAGCGCAACAAGAGACCCAGTACTTC. Its protein is CASSSMGLAQQETQYF. J is TRBJ2-5 and V is TRBV5-1, with 10 bases that match TRBD2. Trimming removed 3 bases from V and 2 bases from J; junction bases left unmatched: 7. Germline loops: CDR1 SGHRS, CDR2 YFSETQ. The CDR3 has 16 amino acids.

The sample holds one count of this clone. The chain is built from TRBV19 and TRBJ2-7, with TRBD2 matching over 7 bases. The CDR3 extends over 12 amino acids. After removal of 5 bases from V and 5 bases from J, the junction contained 3 bases not matched to a gene. Germline V gene sequence: CDR1 LNHDA, CDR2 SQIVND (reference sequence). The CDR3 loop is CASSASGDEQYF. The CDR3 nucleotides are TGTGCCAGTAGTGCTAGCGGCGACGAGCAGTACTTC.

This clone has only a few counts. The CDR3 sequence: CASSLVAPRYNSPLHF. CDR3 in DNA: TGTGCCAGCAGCTTAGTGGCTCCTCGATATAATTCACCCCTCCACTTT. The chain has TRBV7-2 and TRBJ1-6, with D unresolved. Germline CDR1 SGHTA, CDR2 FQGNSA. CDR3 length: 16 amino acids. V lost 1 base, J lost 4 bases, and 11 bases lay in between.

On this clone: One base away lies a much larger clone, so this may be a sequencing read error. J is TRBJ1-5 and V is TRBV27; weak D call: TRBD1 (5 bases). The CDR3 runs 13 residues. Germline values: CDR1 MNHEY, CDR2 SMNVEV (reference sequence). V was pared by 8 bases and J by 11 bases, with 19 bases between. The CDR3 spells CASSLVGGVAQHF. The CDR3 DNA reads as TGTGCCAGCTCTCTTGTGGGGGGAGTGGCCCAGCATTTT.

CDR3 sequence (DNA): TGTGCCACCACCCCCGGGACAGGTTTTAGGGATACGCAGTATTTT. This encodes CATTPGTGFRDTQYF. The V and J genes are TRBV6-5 and TRBJ2-3, with 8 bases aligning to TRBD1. The germline gives CDR1 MNHEY, CDR2 SVGAGI. V lost 10 bases, J lost 6 bases, and 15 bases stayed unmatched. The CDR3 sequence is 15 residues long.

The sample holds a few counts of this clone. In nucleotides, the CDR3 is TGTGCCAGCAGCCGTTCTTGGGGAGAGACCCAGTACTTC. Residues: CASSRSWGETQYF. J is TRBJ2-5 and V is TRBV9; D gene ambiguous. In germline, CDR1 is SGDLS, CDR2 YYNGEE. The CDR3 length is 13 residues. V lost 4 bases to trimming and J lost 4 bases, with 11 bases between them.

This clone appeared a single time. The chain couples TRBV27 to TRBJ1-5; D gene unclear. The germline V gene has CDR1 MNHEY and CDR2 SMNVEV (reference sequence). Trimming removed 0 bases from V and 0 bases from J, with 9 bases in between. The CDR3 runs to 16 residues. This CDR3 is CASSLSGPYSNQPQHF. DNA of the CDR3: TGTGCCAGCAGTTTATCAGGACCATATAGCAATCAGCCCCAGCATTTT.

The chain combines TRBV6-5 with TRBJ2-3; no reliable D call. The V end was cut by 10 bases, the J end by 1 base, with 12 bases between. This CDR3 has 13 residues. The germline V gene encodes CDR1 MNHEY and CDR2 SVGAGI. The CDR3 here is CATGWAGTDTQYF. CDR3 bases: TGTGCCACCGGGTGGGCAGGCACAGATACGCAGTATTTT.

The chain carries TRBV7-8 and TRBJ1-3; TRBD1 matches at 8 bases. The V gene end was trimmed by 3 bases and the J gene end by 0 bases; junction bases not matched to a gene: 7. Germline-derived CDR1 and CDR2 are SGHVS and FQNEAQ. The CDR3 sequence is 17 residues long. CDR3 in amino acids: CASSFRGQAISGNTIYF. The CDR3 DNA reads as TGTGCCAGCAGCTTTCGGGGACAGGCCATCTCTGGAAACACCATATATTTT.

This chain joins TRBV6-2 or TRBV6-3 and TRBJ2-2; D not certain. V gave up 5 bases and J gave up 0 bases, with 7 bases separating them. Germline CDR1 MNHEY, CDR2 SVGEGT. The CDR3 runs to 14 residues. This chain's CDR3 is CASSRLANTGELFF. The CDR3 DNA sequence: TGTGCCAGCAGTCGGTTGGCGAACACCGGGGAGCTGTTTTTT.

The chain has TRBV7-9 and TRBJ2-2; D may be TRBD1 or TRBD2 (5 bases each). Trimming took 3 bases from V and 5 from J, leaving 13 bases between them. CDR1 SEHNR and CDR2 FQNEAQ come from the germline V gene (reference sequence). This CDR3 has 15 residues. The CDR3 region is CASSFHGAGTGELFF. CDR3 sequence (DNA): TGTGCCAGCAGCTTCCACGGGGCAGGAACCGGGGAGCTGTTTTTT. Complete variable domain (other parts from reference TRBV7-9 and TRBJ2-2): DTGVSQNPRHKITKRGQNVTFRCDPISEHNRLYWYRQTLGQGPEFLTYFQNEAQLEKSRLLSDRFSAERPKGSFSTLEIQRTEQGDSAMYLCASSFHGAGTGELFFGEGSRLTVL.

The DNA for the CDR3 is TGTGCCAGCAGCTTAAACGTAGGGCACACCGGGGAGCTGTTTTTT. Its translation: CASSLNVGHTGELFF. The V gene is TRBV7-3, the J gene TRBJ2-2; D gene ambiguous. CDR3 length: 15 residues. Trimming pared 1 base from V and 3 bases from J, leaving 9 bases between. Germline CDR1 reads SGHTA; CDR2 reads FQGTGA.

J is TRBJ2-7 and V is TRBV27; unclear D gene. The CDR3 runs to 14 residues. Germline-derived CDR1 and CDR2 are MNHEY and SMNVEV (reference sequence). V gave up 5 bases and J gave up 1 base, with 12 bases separating them. The CDR3 spells CASSPYQLSYEQYF. In DNA, the CDR3 is TGTGCCAGCAGTCCCTACCAATTATCCTACGAGCAGTACTTC.

The CDR3 DNA is TGTGCCAGCACCCCGACAGGGGGCCGCGCAGATACGCAGTATTTT. Residues: CASTPTGGRADTQYF. The V and J genes are TRBV28 and TRBJ2-3, with TRBD1 matching 10 bases. CDR1 and CDR2 (germline): MDHEN, SYDVKM. J gave up 4 bases and V 7 bases, and 8 bases lay outside the gene matches. The CDR3 is 15 residues long. The full variable domain, in which reference TRBV28 and TRBJ2-3 provide the parts outside the CDR3, is DVKVTQSSRYLVKRTGEKVFLECVQDMDHENMFWYRQDPGLGLRLIYFSYDVKMKEKGDIPEGYSVSREKKERFSLILESASTNQTSMYLCASTPTGGRADTQYFGPGTRLTVL.

This clone appeared once. This chain joins TRBV6-5 and TRBJ2-7; the D is unclear. Germline CDR1 MNHEY, CDR2 SVGAGI. CDR3 length: 15 amino acids. The V end lost 0 bases, the J end lost 2 bases, and 11 bases lay between the germline ends. The CDR3 DNA follows: TGTGCCAGCAGTTACTCCCTGGCAGGACCCTACGAGCAGTACTTC. Protein: CASSYSLAGPYEQYF.

This chain links TRBV27 with TRBJ2-7; the D is unclear. The germline V and J ends were trimmed by 3 bases and 0 bases, with 9 bases remaining between them. This CDR3 has 14 amino acids. The V gene's germline CDR1 is MNHEY and CDR2 SMNVEV (reference sequence). The CDR3 here is CASSFQTDSYEQYF. DNA of the CDR3: TGTGCCAGCAGTTTTCAGACGGACTCCTACGAGCAGTACTTC.

The V and J genes are TRBV2 and TRBJ2-3, with TRBD1 matching 8 bases. The CDR3 is made up of 11 amino acids. Per the germline V gene, CDR1 is SNHLY and CDR2 is FYNNEI. J was trimmed by 10 bases and V by 7 bases; bases with no gene match: 4. CDR3 region: CASTGGRAQYF. The DNA of the CDR3 is TGTGCCAGCACAGGGGGCCGGGCGCAGTATTTT. The entire variable domain, with the rest obtained from reference TRBV2 and TRBJ2-3, is as follows: EPEVTQTPSHQVTQMGQEVILRCVPISNHLYFYWYRQILGQKVEFLVSFYNNEISEKSEIFDDQFSVERPDGSNFTLKIRSTKLEDSAMYFCASTGGRAQYFGPGTRLTVL.

This chain uses TRBV29-1 with TRBJ2-5; D might be TRBD1 (6 bases). V shed 6 bases and J shed 2 bases, with 25 bases lying between them. CDR1 and CDR2 (germline): SQVTM, ANQGSEA. This CDR3 has 17 amino acids. The CDR3 coding sequence is TGCAGCGTCGCCGGGACACCTAGGGCGGCATTGCAAGAGACCCAGTACTTC. It translates to CSVAGTPRAALQETQYF.

The chain recombines TRBV28 with TRBJ1-1, with 9 positions matching TRBD1. V trimming: 2 bases; J trimming: 1 base; junction bases outside the gene matches: 2. The CDR3 spans 15 residues. Germline-derived CDR1 and CDR2 are MDHEN and SYDVKM. The CDR3 protein is CASSLDRGWNTEAFF. DNA of the CDR3: TGTGCCAGCAGTTTAGACAGGGGGTGGAACACTGAAGCTTTCTTT.

This clone was detected once. The CDR3 region has the DNA TGTGCCAGCAGCCAATGGACTAGCGGGAGAAATGAGCAGTTCTTC. Protein: CASSQWTSGRNEQFF. V is TRBV16 and J is TRBJ2-1; TRBD2 matches at 13 bases. The germline CDR1 and CDR2 sequences are KGHSY and FQNENV. V shed 1 base, J shed 7 bases, and the junction held 1 base outside the gene matches. The CDR3 extends over 15 amino acids.

The chain couples TRBV7-9 to TRBJ1-3; weak D call: TRBD1 (6 bases). The CDR3 totals 14 residues. Germline values: CDR1 SEHNR, CDR2 FQNEAQ (reference sequence). The germline V and J ends were trimmed by 3 bases and 4 bases, with 10 bases remaining between them. The CDR3 DNA is TGTGCCAGCAGCTTTACAGGGCTAGGAAACACCATATATTTT. Its protein product is CASSFTGLGNTIYF.

This clone came up a few times. The J gene is TRBJ2-7, the V gene TRBV18, with D tentatively TRBD2 (5 bases). The length of the CDR3 is 13 residues. Germline V gives CDR1 KGHSH, CDR2 LQKENI. V lost 3 bases to trimming and J lost 2 bases, with 8 bases between them. The CDR3, as DNA: TGTGCCAGCTCACCGGGAGATCCCTACGAGCAGTACTTC. Translating gives CASSPGDPYEQYF.

The chain has TRBV28 and TRBJ1-5; D is possibly TRBD1 (6 bases). This CDR3 spans 13 amino acids. Germline CDR1 reads MDHEN; CDR2 reads SYDVKM. The V end lost 6 bases, the J end lost 6 bases, and 12 bases lay between the germline ends. The CDR3 loop reads CASRREGVQPQHF. In DNA form, the CDR3 reads TGTGCCAGCAGGCGGGAGGGGGTTCAGCCCCAGCATTTT. The full variable domain, its missing parts supplied by reference TRBV28 and TRBJ1-5, is DVKVTQSSRYLVKRTGEKVFLECVQDMDHENMFWYRQDPGLGLRLIYFSYDVKMKEKGDIPEGYSVSREKKERFSLILESASTNQTSMYLCASRREGVQPQHFGDGTRLSIL.

This clone was observed a single time. This chain connects TRBV7-3 to TRBJ2-1; 7 nucleotides align to TRBD2. Germline loops: CDR1 SGHTA, CDR2 FQGTGA. This CDR3 has 16 amino acids. After removal of 5 bases from V and 7 bases from J, the junction contained 14 bases not matched to a gene. The CDR3 region is CASSQVSSGKRNEQFF. CDR3 nucleotide sequence: TGTGCCAGCAGCCAAGTCAGCAGCGGGAAGAGAAATGAGCAGTTCTTC.

The chain joins TRBV5-6 to TRBJ1-5; D perhaps matches TRBD1 (5 bases). There are 14 residues in the CDR3. CDR1 is SGHDT and CDR2 is YYEEEE in the germline V gene. Trimming cost V 1 base and J 3 bases, with 8 bases left between them. The CDR3 loop is CASSLRGYNQPQHF. The CDR3 DNA follows: TGTGCCAGCAGCTTGAGGGGTTACAATCAGCCCCAGCATTTT.